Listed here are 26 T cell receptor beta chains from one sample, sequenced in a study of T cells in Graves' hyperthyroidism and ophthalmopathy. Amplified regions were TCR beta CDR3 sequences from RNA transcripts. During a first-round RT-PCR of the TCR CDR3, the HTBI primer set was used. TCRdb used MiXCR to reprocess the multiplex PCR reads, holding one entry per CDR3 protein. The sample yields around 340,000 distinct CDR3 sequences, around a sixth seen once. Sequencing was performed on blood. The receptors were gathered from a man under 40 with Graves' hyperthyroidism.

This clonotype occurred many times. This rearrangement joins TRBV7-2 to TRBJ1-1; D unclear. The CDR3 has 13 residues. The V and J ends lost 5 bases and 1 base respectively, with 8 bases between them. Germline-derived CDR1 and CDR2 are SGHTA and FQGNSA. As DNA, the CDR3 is TGTGCCAGCAGCGAAACATGGAACACTGAAGCTTTCTTT. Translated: CASSETWNTEAFF. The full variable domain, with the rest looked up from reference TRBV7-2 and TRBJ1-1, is GAGVSQSPSNKVTEKGKDVELRCDPISGHTALYWYRQSLGQGLEFLIYFQGNSAPDKSGLPSDRFSAERTGGSVSTLTIQRTQQEDSAVYLCASSETWNTEAFFGQGTRLTVV.

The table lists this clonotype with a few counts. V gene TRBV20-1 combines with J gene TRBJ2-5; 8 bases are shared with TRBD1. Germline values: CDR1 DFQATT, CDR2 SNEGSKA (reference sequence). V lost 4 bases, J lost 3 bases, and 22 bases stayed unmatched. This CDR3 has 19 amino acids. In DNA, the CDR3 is TGCAGTGCTACATCACCGGGACAGGCGACGCAGCTGGAAAAAGAGACCCAGTACTTC. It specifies CSATSPGQATQLEKETQYF.

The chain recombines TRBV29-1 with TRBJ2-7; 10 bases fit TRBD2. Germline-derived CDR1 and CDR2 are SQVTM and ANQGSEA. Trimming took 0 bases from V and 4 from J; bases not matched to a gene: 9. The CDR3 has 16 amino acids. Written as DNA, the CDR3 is TGCAGCGTTGAAGAGGGAGCGGGAGGGCCGTTGTACGAGCAGTACTTC. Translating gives CSVEEGAGGPLYEQYF.

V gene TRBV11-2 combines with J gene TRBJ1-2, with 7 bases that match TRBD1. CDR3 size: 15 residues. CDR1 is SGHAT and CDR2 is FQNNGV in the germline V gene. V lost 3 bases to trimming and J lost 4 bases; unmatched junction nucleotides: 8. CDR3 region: CASSFYRGPSYGYTF. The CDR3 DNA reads TGTGCCAGCAGCTTCTACAGGGGCCCCAGCTATGGCTACACCTTC.

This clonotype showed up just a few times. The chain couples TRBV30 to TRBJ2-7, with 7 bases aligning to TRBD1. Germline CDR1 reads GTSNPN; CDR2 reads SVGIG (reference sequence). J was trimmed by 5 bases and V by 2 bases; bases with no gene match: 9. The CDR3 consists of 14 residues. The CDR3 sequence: CAWSFKGARNEQYF. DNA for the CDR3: TGTGCCTGGAGTTTTAAGGGGGCGCGGAACGAGCAGTACTTC. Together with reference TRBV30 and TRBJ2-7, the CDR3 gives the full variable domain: SQTIHQWPATLVQPVGSPLSLECTVEGTSNPNLYWYRQAAGRGLQLLFYSVGIGQISSEVPQNLSASRPQDRQFILSSKKLLLSDSGFYLCAWSFKGARNEQYFGPGTRLTVT.

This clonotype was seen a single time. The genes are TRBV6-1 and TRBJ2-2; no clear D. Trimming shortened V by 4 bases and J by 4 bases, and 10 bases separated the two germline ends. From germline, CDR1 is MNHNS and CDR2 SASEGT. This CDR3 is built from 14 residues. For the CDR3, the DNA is TGTGCCAGCAGTGTACAAGGAAGCACCGGGGAGCTGTTTTTT. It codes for CASSVQGSTGELFF.

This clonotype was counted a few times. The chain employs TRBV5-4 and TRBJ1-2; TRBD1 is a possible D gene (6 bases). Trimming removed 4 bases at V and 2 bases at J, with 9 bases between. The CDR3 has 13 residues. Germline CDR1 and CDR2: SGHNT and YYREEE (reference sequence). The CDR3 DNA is TGTGCCAGCAGCGAGGACAGAAACTATGGCTACACCTTC. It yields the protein CASSEDRNYGYTF.

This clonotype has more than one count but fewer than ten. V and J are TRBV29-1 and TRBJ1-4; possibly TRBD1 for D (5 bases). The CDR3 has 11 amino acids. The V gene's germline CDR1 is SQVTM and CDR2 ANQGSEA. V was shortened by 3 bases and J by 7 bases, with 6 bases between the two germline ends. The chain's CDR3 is CSVEGGEKLFF. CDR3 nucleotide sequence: TGCAGCGTTGAGGGGGGTGAAAAACTGTTTTTT.

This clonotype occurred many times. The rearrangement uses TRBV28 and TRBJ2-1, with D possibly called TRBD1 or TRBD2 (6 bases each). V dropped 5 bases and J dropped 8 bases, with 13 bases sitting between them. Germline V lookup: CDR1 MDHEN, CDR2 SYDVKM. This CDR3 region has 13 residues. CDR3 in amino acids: CASSTTGGDEQFF. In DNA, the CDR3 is TGTGCCAGCAGTACGACCGGGGGCGATGAGCAGTTCTTC.

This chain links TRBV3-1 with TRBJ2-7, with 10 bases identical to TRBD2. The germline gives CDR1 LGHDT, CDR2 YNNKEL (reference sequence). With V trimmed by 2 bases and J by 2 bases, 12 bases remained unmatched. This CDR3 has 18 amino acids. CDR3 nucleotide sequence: TGTGCCAGCAGCCAAAAAGGGGGGCCTAGCGGGAGCCCCTACGAGCAGTACTTC. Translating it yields CASSQKGGPSGSPYEQYF.

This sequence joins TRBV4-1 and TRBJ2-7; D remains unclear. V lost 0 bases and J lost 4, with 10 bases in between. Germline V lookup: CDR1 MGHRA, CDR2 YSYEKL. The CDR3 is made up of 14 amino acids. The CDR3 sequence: CASSQDRMGYEQYF. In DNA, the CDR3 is TGCGCCAGCAGCCAAGATCGAATGGGATACGAGCAGTACTTC.

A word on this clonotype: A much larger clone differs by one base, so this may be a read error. The CDR3 DNA reads as TGTGCCGGCAGCTACGGGACAGCCTACGAGCAGTACTTC. Translation gives CAGSYGTAYEQYF. The J gene is TRBJ2-7, the V gene TRBV7-3, with 7 positions matching TRBD1. This CDR3 comprises 13 residues. Germline assignment: CDR1 SGHTA and CDR2 FQGTGA.

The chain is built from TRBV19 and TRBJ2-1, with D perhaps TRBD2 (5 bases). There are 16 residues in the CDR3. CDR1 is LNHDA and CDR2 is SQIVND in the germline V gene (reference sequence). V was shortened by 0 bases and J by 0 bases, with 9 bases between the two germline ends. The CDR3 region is CASSIDLSGSYNEQFF. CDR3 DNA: TGTGCCAGTAGTATAGATCTCAGCGGCTCCTACAATGAGCAGTTCTTC.

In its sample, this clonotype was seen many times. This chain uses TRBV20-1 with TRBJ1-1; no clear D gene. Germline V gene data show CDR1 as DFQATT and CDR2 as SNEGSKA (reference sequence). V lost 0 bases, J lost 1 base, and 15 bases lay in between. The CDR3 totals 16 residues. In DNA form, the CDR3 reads TGCAGTGCTAGAGATCTTCGGGGTTGGGAGAACACTGAAGCTTTCTTT. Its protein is CSARDLRGWENTEAFF.

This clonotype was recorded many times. CDR3 nucleotides: TGTGCCAGCAGCCCTCGGACTAGTTTGAGCTACAATGAGCAGTTCTTC. This codes for CASSPRTSLSYNEQFF. The chain employs TRBV11-3 and TRBJ2-1; 7 nucleotides match TRBD2. The CDR3 is made up of 16 amino acids. Unmatched junction bases numbered 10, after V lost 5 bases and J lost 3 bases. Germline values: CDR1 SGHNT, CDR2 YENEEA.

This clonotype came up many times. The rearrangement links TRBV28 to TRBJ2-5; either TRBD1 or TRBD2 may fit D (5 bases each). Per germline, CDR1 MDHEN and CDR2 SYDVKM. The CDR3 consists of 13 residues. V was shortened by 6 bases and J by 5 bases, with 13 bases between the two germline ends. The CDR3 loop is CASRPGPPETQYF. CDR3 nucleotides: TGTGCCAGCAGGCCGGGACCCCCGGAGACCCAGTACTTC.

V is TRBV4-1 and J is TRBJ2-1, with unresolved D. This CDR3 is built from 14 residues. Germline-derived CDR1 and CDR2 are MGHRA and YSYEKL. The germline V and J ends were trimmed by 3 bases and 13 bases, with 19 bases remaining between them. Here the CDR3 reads CASSHNYDTLPQFF. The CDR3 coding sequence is TGCGCCAGCAGCCACAATTATGACACGCTACCCCAGTTCTTC.

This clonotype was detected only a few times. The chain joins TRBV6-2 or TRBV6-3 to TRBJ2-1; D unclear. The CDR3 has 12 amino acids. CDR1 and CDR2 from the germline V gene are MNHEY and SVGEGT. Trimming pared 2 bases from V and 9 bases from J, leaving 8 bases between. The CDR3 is CASSYVGAEQFF. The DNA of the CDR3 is TGTGCCAGCAGTTACGTCGGTGCTGAGCAGTTCTTC.

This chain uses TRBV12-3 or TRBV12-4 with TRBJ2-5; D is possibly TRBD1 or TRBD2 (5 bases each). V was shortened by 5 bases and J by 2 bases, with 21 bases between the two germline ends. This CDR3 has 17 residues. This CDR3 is CASSAPRGRTKQETQYF. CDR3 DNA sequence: TGTGCCAGCAGTGCACCTCGGGGCCGCACGAAACAAGAGACCCAGTACTTC.

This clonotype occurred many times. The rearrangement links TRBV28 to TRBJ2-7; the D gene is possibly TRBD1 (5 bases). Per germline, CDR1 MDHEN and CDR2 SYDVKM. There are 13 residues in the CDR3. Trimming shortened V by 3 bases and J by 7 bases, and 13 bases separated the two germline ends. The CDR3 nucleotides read TGTGCCAGCAGTTTCGACAGCCATAGGGAGCAGTACTTC. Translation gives CASSFDSHREQYF.

The CDR3 DNA follows: TGTGCCAGCAGTTTACCGGGGGTACCCGGGCAGTACTTC. Translation gives CASSLPGVPGQYF. The rearrangement uses TRBV28 and TRBJ2-7; perhaps TRBD2 as D (6 bases). Germline CDR1 reads MDHEN; CDR2 reads SYDVKM. CDR3 length equals 13 residues. Trimming pared 2 bases from V and 9 bases from J, leaving 14 bases between. Full variable domain (rest looked up from reference TRBV28 and TRBJ2-7): DVKVTQSSRYLVKRTGEKVFLECVQDMDHENMFWYRQDPGLGLRLIYFSYDVKMKEKGDIPEGYSVSREKKERFSLILESASTNQTSMYLCASSLPGVPGQYFGPGTRLTVT.

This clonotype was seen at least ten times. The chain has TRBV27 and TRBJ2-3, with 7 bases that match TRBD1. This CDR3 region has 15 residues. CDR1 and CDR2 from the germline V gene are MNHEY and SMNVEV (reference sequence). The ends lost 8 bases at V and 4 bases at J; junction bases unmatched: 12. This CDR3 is CASGSDRVGSDTQYF. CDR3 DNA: TGTGCCAGCGGTTCAGACAGGGTTGGGTCAGATACGCAGTATTTT.

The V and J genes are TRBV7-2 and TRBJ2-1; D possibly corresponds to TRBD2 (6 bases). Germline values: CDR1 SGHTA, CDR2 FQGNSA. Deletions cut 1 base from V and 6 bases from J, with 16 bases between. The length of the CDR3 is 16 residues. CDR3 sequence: CASSLVFGGALNEQFF. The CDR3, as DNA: TGTGCCAGCAGCTTAGTTTTCGGAGGGGCCCTCAATGAGCAGTTCTTC.

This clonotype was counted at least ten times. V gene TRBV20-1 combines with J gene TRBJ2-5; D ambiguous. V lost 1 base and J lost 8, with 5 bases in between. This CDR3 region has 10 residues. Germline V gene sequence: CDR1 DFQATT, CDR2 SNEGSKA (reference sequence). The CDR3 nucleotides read TGCAGTGCTAGAGTTGTCACCCAGTACTTC. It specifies CSARVVTQYF.

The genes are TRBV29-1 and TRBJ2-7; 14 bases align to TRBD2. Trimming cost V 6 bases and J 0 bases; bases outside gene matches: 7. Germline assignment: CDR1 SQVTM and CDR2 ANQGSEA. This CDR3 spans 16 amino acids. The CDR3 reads CSVRTSGRSSSYEQYF. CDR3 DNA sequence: TGCAGCGTCCGGACTAGCGGGAGGTCAAGCTCCTACGAGCAGTACTTC.

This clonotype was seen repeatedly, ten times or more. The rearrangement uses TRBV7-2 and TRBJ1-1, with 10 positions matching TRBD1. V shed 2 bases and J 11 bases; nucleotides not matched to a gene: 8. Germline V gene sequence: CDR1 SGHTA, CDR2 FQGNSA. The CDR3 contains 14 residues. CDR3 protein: CASSLTTGGVTAFF. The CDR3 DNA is TGTGCCAGCAGCTTAACGACAGGGGGCGTGACGGCTTTCTTT.